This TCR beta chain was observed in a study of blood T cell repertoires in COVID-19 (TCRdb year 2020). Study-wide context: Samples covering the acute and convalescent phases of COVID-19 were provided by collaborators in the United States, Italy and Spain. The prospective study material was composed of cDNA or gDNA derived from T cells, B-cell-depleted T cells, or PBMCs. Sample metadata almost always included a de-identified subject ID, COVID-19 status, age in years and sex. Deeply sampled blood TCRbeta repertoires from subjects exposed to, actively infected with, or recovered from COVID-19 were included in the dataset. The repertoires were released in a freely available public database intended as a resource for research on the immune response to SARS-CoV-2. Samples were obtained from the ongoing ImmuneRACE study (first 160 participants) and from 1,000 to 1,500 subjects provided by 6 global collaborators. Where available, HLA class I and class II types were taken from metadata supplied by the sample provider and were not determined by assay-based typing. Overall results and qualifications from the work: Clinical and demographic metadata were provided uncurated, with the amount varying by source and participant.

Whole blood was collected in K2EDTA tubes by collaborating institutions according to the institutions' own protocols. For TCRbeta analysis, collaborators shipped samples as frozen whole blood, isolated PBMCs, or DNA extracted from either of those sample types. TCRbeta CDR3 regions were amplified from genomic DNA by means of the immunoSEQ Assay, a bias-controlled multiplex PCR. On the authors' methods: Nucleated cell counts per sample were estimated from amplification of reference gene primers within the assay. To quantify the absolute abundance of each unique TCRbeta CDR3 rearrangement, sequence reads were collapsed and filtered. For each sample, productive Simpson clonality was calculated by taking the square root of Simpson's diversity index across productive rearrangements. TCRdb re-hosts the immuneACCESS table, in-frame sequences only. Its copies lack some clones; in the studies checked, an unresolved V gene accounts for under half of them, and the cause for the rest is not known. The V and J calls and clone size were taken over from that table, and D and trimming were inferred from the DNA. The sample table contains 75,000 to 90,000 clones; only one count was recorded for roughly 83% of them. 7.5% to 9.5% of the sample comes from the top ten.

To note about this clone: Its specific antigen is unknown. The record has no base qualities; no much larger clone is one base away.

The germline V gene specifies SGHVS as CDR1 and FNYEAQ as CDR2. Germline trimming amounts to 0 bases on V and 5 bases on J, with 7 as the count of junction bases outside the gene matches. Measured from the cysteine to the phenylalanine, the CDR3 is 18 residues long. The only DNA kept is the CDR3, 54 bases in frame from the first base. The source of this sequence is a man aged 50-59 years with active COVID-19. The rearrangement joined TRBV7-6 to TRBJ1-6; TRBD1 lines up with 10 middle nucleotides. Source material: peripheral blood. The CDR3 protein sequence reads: CASSLAERGTGDNSPLHF. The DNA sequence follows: TGTGCCAGCAGCTTAGCGGAAAGGGGGACAGGGGATAATTCACCCCTCCACTTT.